This passage covers 29 T cell receptor beta chains from one sample sequenced in a study of human T cells and chemical hapten exposure. One entry per CDR3 protein results from TCRdb running MiXCR on the RACE reads. The sample has about 360,000 distinct CDR3 sequences, roughly 4.8% seen once. The sample's time point: patch test 1, 2 weeks after DPC sensitization. Sample treatment: therapeutic diphenylcyclopropenone sensitization with weekly scalp DPC. This specimen was whole blood, taken in connection with sensitization to the hapten diphenylcyclopropenone (DPC). The receptors originated from a woman in her fifties or sixties with alopecia areata. Some clones in this sample may be carry-over from other donors' samples.

This clonotype was recorded at least ten times. The chain joins TRBV5-4 to TRBJ1-6; D is ambiguous. V was clipped by 4 bases and J by 3 bases, with 5 bases between them. The CDR3 spans 13 residues. In germline, CDR1 is SGHNT, CDR2 YYREEE (reference sequence). CDR3: CASSQVYNSPLHF. The CDR3 DNA is TGTGCCAGCAGCCAAGTCTATAATTCACCCCTCCACTTT. Full variable domain (rest looked up from reference TRBV5-4 and TRBJ1-6): ETGVTQSPTHLIKTRGQQVTLRCSSQSGHNTVSWYQQALGQGPQFIFQYYREEENGRGNFPPRFSGLQFPNYSSELNVNALELDDSALYLCASSQVYNSPLHFGNGTRLTVT.

There are many counts of this clonotype. This chain joins TRBV3-1 and TRBJ1-2; D is possibly TRBD1 (6 bases). CDR3 length equals 14 residues. Trimming left V 0 bases short and J 8 bases short, with 13 bases between. Germline CDR1 LGHDT, CDR2 YNNKEL (reference sequence). For the CDR3, the DNA is TGTGCCAGCAGCCAAGATCTGGCAGGGGAAGGCTACACCTTC. Amino acid sequence: CASSQDLAGEGYTF.

The CDR3 here is CASSSLAGSLSGDTQYF. For the CDR3, the DNA is TGTGCCAGCAGCTCACTAGCGGGGTCTCTCTCCGGAGATACGCAGTATTTT. J is TRBJ2-3 and V is TRBV7-9, with 10 bases that match TRBD2. The V gene end was trimmed by 4 bases and the J gene end by 5 bases; junction bases not matched to a gene: 12. CDR3 length: 17 amino acids. CDR1 and CDR2 from the germline V gene are SEHNR and FQNEAQ (reference sequence). The full variable domain, with the rest looked up from reference TRBV7-9 and TRBJ2-3, is DTGVSQNPRHKITKRGQNVTFRCDPISEHNRLYWYRQTLGQGPEFLTYFQNEAQLEKSRLLSDRFSAERPKGSFSTLEIQRTEQGDSAMYLCASSSLAGSLSGDTQYFGPGTRLTVL.

This clonotype was detected ten times or more. This rearrangement joins TRBV4-3 to TRBJ2-3, with 11 bases matching TRBD2. Germline V CDR1 and CDR2: LGHNA, YSLEER. V was clipped by 3 bases and J by 5 bases; unmatched bases: 4. The length of the CDR3 is 15 residues. CDR3 residues: CASSHTSGSKDTQYF. Here the CDR3 DNA reads TGCGCCAGCAGCCACACTAGCGGGAGTAAAGATACGCAGTATTTT.

A remark on this clonotype: A much larger clone lies one base from this, so it may be a read error. The gene calls are TRBV7-2 and TRBJ2-3; D may be TRBD1 (5 bases). The CDR3 is made up of 15 amino acids. The germline gives CDR1 SGHTA, CDR2 FQGNSA. Trimming pared 5 bases from V and 5 bases from J, leaving 17 bases between. CDR3 DNA: TGTGCCAGCAGCCCTACCCCCCAGGGCAGAGATACGCAGTATTTT. Its protein product is CASSPTPQGRDTQYF.

This clonotype was detected a few times. V gene TRBV5-1 combines with J gene TRBJ2-5; 9 bases agree with TRBD1. V dropped 1 base and J dropped 5; count of bases not matched to a gene: 3. The CDR3 sequence is 14 residues long. Looked up from germline, CDR1 is SGHRS and CDR2 is YFSETQ. CDR3 amino acids: CASSLTQGAETQYF. CDR3 in DNA: TGCGCCAGCAGCTTGACACAGGGGGCTGAGACCCAGTACTTC.

V gene TRBV7-8 combines with J gene TRBJ2-7; D is possibly TRBD1 (6 bases). This CDR3 has 15 amino acids. Trimming shortened V by 4 bases and J by 2 bases, and 15 bases separated the two germline ends. CDR1 SGHVS and CDR2 FQNEAQ come from the germline V gene. The CDR3 reads CASSSPGEPTYEQYF. CDR3 in DNA: TGTGCCAGCAGCTCCCCAGGGGAACCCACCTACGAGCAGTACTTC.

This clonotype has just a few counts. The chain employs TRBV20-1 and TRBJ2-7; unclear D gene. Per the germline V gene, CDR1 is DFQATT and CDR2 is SNEGSKA (reference sequence). This CDR3 comprises 14 residues. V shed 0 bases and J shed 7 bases, with 16 bases lying between them. The CDR3 region is CSARDSRLSLEQYF. In DNA, the CDR3 is TGCAGTGCTAGAGATTCGAGACTCTCCTTGGAGCAGTACTTC.

This clonotype was found many times. This chain links TRBV29-1 with TRBJ2-1; D is ambiguous. V was pared by 3 bases and J by 3 bases, with 3 bases between. The CDR3 length is 11 residues. Germline CDR1 SQVTM, CDR2 ANQGSEA. Written as DNA, the CDR3 is TGCAGCGTTGAGGGCTACAATGAGCAGTTCTTC. Translating gives CSVEGYNEQFF.

Ten or more counts support this clonotype. One junction end disagrees with the germline gene, perhaps due to a read error. This chain joins TRBV6-6 and TRBJ1-5; 12 bases fit TRBD1. This CDR3 is built from 17 residues. The germline CDR1 and CDR2 sequences are MNHNY and SVGAGI (reference sequence). The CDR3 DNA reads TGTGCCAGCAGTCCTACTGCCGGGACAGGGGGCAAACAGCCCCAGCATTTT. Translating gives CASSPTAGTGGKQPQHF.

The chain carries TRBV5-4 and TRBJ2-7; weak D call: TRBD2 (6 bases). Germline V gene sequence: CDR1 SGHNT, CDR2 YYREEE (reference sequence). V was shortened by 4 bases and J by 5 bases, with 19 bases between the two germline ends. The CDR3 length is 15 residues. The CDR3 region has the DNA TGTGCCAGCAGCCCTGGCCGGGGGACGGGTCACGAGCAGTACTTC. It is translated as CASSPGRGTGHEQYF.

This clonotype was seen a few times. The rearrangement joins TRBV20-1 to TRBJ2-7; 9 nucleotides align to TRBD1. The V gene end was trimmed by 2 bases and the J gene end by 2 bases; junction bases not matched to a gene: 16. The CDR3 loop spans 18 amino acids. Germline V gives CDR1 DFQATT, CDR2 SNEGSKA (reference sequence). The CDR3 region is CSARPSGTGLLLTYEQYF. DNA for the CDR3: TGCAGTGCTAGACCTTCCGGGACAGGGCTACTATTAACCTACGAGCAGTACTTC.

This clonotype was recorded many times. The chain employs TRBV28 and TRBJ2-7; D is tentatively TRBD1 or TRBD2 (5 bases each). Between the trimmed V and J ends, which lost 1 base and 6 bases, there was a span of 13 bases. CDR3 length: 14 amino acids. Germline CDR1 is MDHEN and CDR2 is SYDVKM. CDR3 protein: CASSLSTGTSEQYF. DNA for the CDR3: TGTGCCAGCAGTTTATCGACGGGGACGTCCGAGCAGTACTTC.

The chain couples TRBV4-2 to TRBJ1-5; D perhaps matches TRBD1 (6 bases). The V and J ends lost 0 bases and 5 bases respectively, with 8 bases between them. CDR1 and CDR2 from the germline V gene are LGHNA and YNFKEQ. The CDR3 has 14 amino acids. The CDR3 sequence is CASSQDRGYQPQHF. CDR3 nucleotide sequence: TGTGCCAGCAGCCAAGACAGGGGTTATCAGCCCCAGCATTTT.

The chain combines TRBV29-1 with TRBJ2-7; D assignment may be TRBD1 or TRBD2 (5 bases each). Germline-derived CDR1 and CDR2 are SQVTM and ANQGSEA. Trimming took off 3 bases at V and 7 bases at J, with 13 bases between the two ends. There are 12 residues in the CDR3. The CDR3 DNA is TGCAGCGTTGAGGTCTGGGGGAAGGAGCAGTACTTC. Protein product: CSVEVWGKEQYF.

In its sample, this clonotype was seen a few times. The V call is TRBV7-9, the J call TRBJ2-5; TRBD2 might be the D (6 bases). Trimming removed 4 bases from V and 9 bases from J, with 15 bases in between. CDR3 length: 13 residues. CDR1 and CDR2 (germline): SEHNR, FQNEAQ (reference sequence). Written as DNA, the CDR3 is TGTGCCAGCAGCTCGGTACTGGGGGACTCCCAGTACTTC. The encoded protein is CASSSVLGDSQYF.

This clonotype was observed a few times. The chain couples TRBV24-1 to TRBJ2-1, with a weak D call TRBD2 (6 bases). This CDR3 contains 12 residues. Deletions cut 5 bases from V and 8 bases from J, with 9 bases between. Germline CDR1 is KGHDR and CDR2 is SFDVKD. This CDR3 reads CATSGGAHEQFF. The CDR3 nucleotides read TGTGCCACCAGTGGCGGGGCCCATGAGCAGTTCTTC.

This clonotype was recorded at least ten times. The chain recombines TRBV20-1 with TRBJ1-3; D unclear. CDR1 is DFQATT and CDR2 is SNEGSKA in the germline V gene (reference sequence). The CDR3 contains 15 residues. Trimming removed 1 base from V and 8 bases from J, with 18 bases in between. CDR3 nucleotides: TGCAGTGCTAGAGGGGTCCCAGGCGCGGAGGACACCATATATTTT. Translating it yields CSARGVPGAEDTIYF.

This clonotype came up a few times. J is TRBJ2-3 and V is TRBV7-6, with D tentatively TRBD1 or TRBD2 (5 bases each). This CDR3 comprises 14 residues. V dropped 3 bases and J dropped 3 bases, with 10 bases sitting between them. Per germline, CDR1 SGHVS and CDR2 FNYEAQ. The chain's CDR3 is CASSFSWGTDTQYF. CDR3 in DNA: TGTGCCAGCAGCTTCAGCTGGGGGACAGATACGCAGTATTTT. The full variable domain, its missing parts supplied by reference TRBV7-6 and TRBJ2-3, is GAGVSQSPRYKVTKRGQDVALRCDPISGHVSLYWYRQALGQGPEFLTYFNYEAQQDKSGLPNDRFSAERPEGSISTLTIQRTEQRDSAMYRCASSFSWGTDTQYFGPGTRLTVL.

A few counts support this clonotype. The V and J genes are TRBV12-3 or TRBV12-4 and TRBJ2-1, with TRBD1 identical over 8 bases. The CDR3 has 13 amino acids. V shed 5 bases, J shed 10 bases, and the junction held 7 bases outside the gene matches. The CDR3, as DNA: TGTGCCAGCAGTCTCGACAGGGGAAAAGAGCAGTTCTTC. Residues: CASSLDRGKEQFF.

This clonotype was seen more than once but under ten times. The gene calls are TRBV13 and TRBJ2-5; D may match TRBD1 or TRBD2 (5 bases each). The germline V and J ends were trimmed by 5 bases and 4 bases, with 14 bases remaining between them. This CDR3 comprises 14 residues. The V gene's germline CDR1 is PRHDT and CDR2 FYEKMQ (reference sequence). CDR3 amino acids: CASSLPQRGETQYF. Written as DNA, the CDR3 is TGTGCCAGCAGCCTTCCCCAGAGGGGAGAGACCCAGTACTTC.

The genes are TRBV7-8 and TRBJ2-1; D may be TRBD1 (5 bases). Germline V CDR1 and CDR2: SGHVS, FQNEAQ. Trimming removed 3 bases from V and 12 bases from J, with 12 bases in between. The CDR3 extends over 12 amino acids. The CDR3 here is CASSLNVDRQFF. The CDR3, as DNA: TGTGCCAGCAGCTTGAATGTTGACAGGCAGTTCTTC.

This clonotype has a count of ten or more. The chain links TRBV28 to TRBJ2-6; D remains unclear. Between the trimmed V and J ends, which lost 6 bases and 0 bases, there was a span of 6 bases. This CDR3 is built from 14 residues. Germline V CDR1 and CDR2: MDHEN, SYDVKM. The CDR3 nucleotides read TGTGCCAGCAGGTCGGTCTCTGGGGCCAACGTCCTGACTTTC. Residues: CASRSVSGANVLTF.

V is TRBV24-1 and J is TRBJ2-3; 7 positions match TRBD2. This CDR3 comprises 14 residues. Trimming removed 7 bases from V and 8 bases from J; junction bases left unmatched: 11. Germline lookup yields CDR1 KGHDR and CDR2 SFDVKD. CDR3 nucleotides: TGTGCCACCAGCCGACTAGCCCCCCCGGGTACGCAGTATTTT. Translation: CATSRLAPPGTQYF.

This clonotype has just a few counts. The genes are TRBV12-3 or TRBV12-4 and TRBJ2-7; 7 nucleotides agree with TRBD1. Trimming removed 5 bases from V and 3 bases from J; junction bases left unmatched: 7. CDR3 length: 14 amino acids. CDR3 in DNA: TGTGCCAGCAGTCGAGACAGGGTGTACTACGAGCAGTACTTC. It codes for CASSRDRVYYEQYF.

This clonotype has more than one count but fewer than ten. The chain carries TRBV5-1 and TRBJ2-5; TRBD2 aligns across 12 bases. The CDR3 spans 15 residues. Germline loops: CDR1 SGHRS, CDR2 YFSETQ. Trimming at V came to 3 bases and at J to 4 bases, leaving 4 bases not matched to a gene. The DNA for the CDR3 is TGCGCCAGCAGCTCCTCTAGCGGGGGGGCAGAGACCCAGTACTTC. It codes for CASSSSSGGAETQYF.

The V and J genes are TRBV4-1 and TRBJ2-2; D is perhaps TRBD1 (6 bases). V dropped 5 bases and J dropped 0 bases, with 13 bases sitting between them. CDR3 length equals 16 residues. Germline loops: CDR1 MGHRA, CDR2 YSYEKL. The CDR3 sequence is CASSYRDTTNTGELFF. CDR3 bases: TGCGCCAGCAGCTATCGGGACACGACGAACACCGGGGAGCTGTTTTTT.

This clonotype has ten or more counts. V gene TRBV7-9 combines with J gene TRBJ2-1, with 7 bases lining up with TRBD2. CDR3 size: 14 residues. V lost 5 bases and J lost 3; bases outside the gene matches: 4. Germline V gene lookup returns CDR1 SEHNR and CDR2 FQNEAQ (reference sequence). The CDR3 is CASSLSSGYNEQFF. In nucleotides, the CDR3 is TGTGCCAGCAGCCTATCTAGCGGCTACAATGAGCAGTTCTTC.

The chain joins TRBV3-1 to TRBJ2-1; 9 bases align to TRBD2. The CDR3 sequence is 14 residues long. CDR1 LGHDT and CDR2 YNNKEL come from the germline V gene (reference sequence). The J segment lost 7 bases and the V segment lost 7 bases, leaving 8 bases of the junction unmatched. CDR3 nucleotide sequence: TGTGCCAGCATGATAGCGGGAGCAGGGAATGAGCAGTTCTTC. Translated, it gives CASMIAGAGNEQFF.